The clone carrying this T cell receptor beta chain was observed at least ten times. Antigen specificity is unknown. The sample belongs to a study of T cell responses to AZD1222 COVID-19 vaccine. Study as a whole: Recipients boosted at about 4 weeks or about 12 weeks are pooled. Study outcomes and limitations: Clonal diversity may have been underestimated, and the donors were mostly white British, with more females than males. Repertoires in all cases were sampled only once the peak T cell response had passed. At 160-218 and 743-854, vaccine-associated CD4 TCRs were dominant, and they spanned spike.

Per the germline V gene, CDR1 is MDHEN and CDR2 is SYDVKM. After removal of 4 bases from V and 4 bases from J, the junction contained 9 bases not matched to a gene. There are 15 residues in the CDR3. Clones were sequenced by immunoSEQ multiplex PCR, and TCRdb holds only the in-frame ones, with some missing. This repertoire shows roughly 100,000 clones, around 84% found once; its top ten account for 1.4%. The starting material was peripheral blood, obtained on day 0 of AZD1222 vaccination. The TCR was taken from an adult in good health. The V gene is TRBV28, the J gene TRBJ2-7, with 8 nucleotides matching TRBD2. The CDR3 DNA reads as TGTGCCAGCAGTTCCGCCAGCGGGAGTATATACGAGCAGTACTTC. Protein sequence: CASSSASGSIYEQYF. Full variable domain (rest looked up from reference TRBV28 and TRBJ2-7): DVKVTQSSRYLVKRTGEKVFLECVQDMDHENMFWYRQDPGLGLRLIYFSYDVKMKEKGDIPEGYSVSREKKERFSLILESASTNQTSMYLCASSSASGSIYEQYFGPGTRLTVT.